This T cell receptor beta chain was captured in a study of OX40 agonist ivuxolimab in advanced cancers. Study as a whole: Partial responses occurred in Three dose-escalation patients, one with hepatocellular carcinoma and two with cutaneous melanoma.

The data were produced by immunoSEQ multiplex PCR, yet TCRdb's version contains in-frame clones alone and is incomplete. Of tens of thousands of clones detected, 70% to 90% appear once; the ten largest clones hold 12%. Enrollment shut out patients with autoimmune disease history or systemic immunosuppression. On this clone: The antigen is undetermined.

Notes on the study in general: In CD8+ T cells, expanded clones were on average more numerous than in CD4+. Some patients who did not respond also had low normalized T-cell clonal expansion.

The TCR sequence derives from an adult with an advanced solid tumor such as melanoma, head and neck, liver or kidney cancer. Sequenced material: CD4+ or CD8+ T cells sorted from blood, taken in a trial of the OX40 agonist ivuxolimab.

The CDR3 is CASSFWRASTDTQYF. CDR3 coding DNA: TGTGCCAGCAGTTTCTGGAGGGCTAGCACAGATACGCAGTATTTT. This chain links TRBV27 with TRBJ2-3, with D perhaps matching TRBD2 (6 bases). Germline loops: CDR1 MNHEY, CDR2 SMNVEV (reference sequence). Trimming took 3 bases from V and 0 from J, leaving 10 bases between them. There are 15 residues in the CDR3.